The 13 T cell receptor beta chains listed next were all sequenced from one sample in a study of blood T cell repertoires in COVID-19. Profiling relied on immunoSEQ multiplex PCR, and the TCRdb table lists in-frame clones only, not all of them. The data contain about 73,000 clones, around 80% of them seen just once; the ten biggest clones take up over 2%. Material for sequencing was peripheral blood. The receptors shown here come from an older man with active or convalescent COVID-19.

This chain connects TRBV7-9 to TRBJ2-7; 7 bases map to TRBD1. Germline CDR1 SEHNR, CDR2 FQNEAQ (reference sequence). The CDR3 has 17 amino acids. V was clipped by 3 bases and J by 2 bases; unmatched bases: 13. The CDR3 DNA reads as TGTGCCAGCAGCTTGGGACAGCACAAGGCAAGAACCTACGAGCAGTACTTC. Its translation: CASSLGQHKARTYEQYF.

This sequence joins TRBV5-1 and TRBJ2-7; 9 positions agree with TRBD1. The CDR3 runs to 15 residues. Per the germline V gene, CDR1 is SGHRS and CDR2 is YFSETQ. Germline trimming cut 3 bases from V and 3 bases from J; bases unmatched to any gene: 7. The CDR3 region is CASSYAGTGSYEQYF. The CDR3 DNA is TGCGCCAGCAGCTACGCCGGGACAGGGAGCTACGAGCAGTACTTC.

The rearrangement joins TRBV7-9 to TRBJ1-5, with 8 bases matching TRBD1. CDR3 size: 16 residues. Germline V CDR1 and CDR2: SEHNR, FQNEAQ (reference sequence). With 5 bases clipped from V and 4 bases from J, the junction kept 10 bases outside the gene matches. The CDR3, as DNA: TGTGCCAGCAGCCAATCCGGACAGGGAGGAAATCAGCCCCAGCATTTT. Its translation is CASSQSGQGGNQPQHF.

With regard to this clone: One end of the junction varies from germline; a read error may be responsible. This chain uses TRBV28 with TRBJ2-5, with 13 positions matching TRBD2. The CDR3 loop spans 13 amino acids. Germline CDR1 and CDR2: MDHEN and SYDVKM. The CDR3 DNA follows: TGTGCCAGCAGTTTATGGGGACTAGCGGGATTCCACTTC. Amino acids: CASSLWGLAGFHF.

The chain recombines TRBV5-4 with TRBJ2-3; D perhaps matches TRBD2 (6 bases). The CDR3 is 14 residues long. Germline-derived CDR1 and CDR2 are SGHNT and YYREEE (reference sequence). V lost 1 base to trimming and J lost 5 bases, with 11 bases between them. The CDR3 spells CASSLSGREDTQYF. The CDR3 DNA reads TGTGCCAGCAGCTTGTCAGGGCGGGAAGATACGCAGTATTTT.

The chain recombines TRBV7-6 with TRBJ1-1, with 11 bases matching TRBD1. Germline loops: CDR1 SGHVS, CDR2 FNYEAQ. Trimming removed 3 bases from V and 5 bases from J; junction bases left unmatched: 11. This CDR3 spans 17 amino acids. The CDR3 sequence is CASSFITLGTGGTEAFF. In DNA, the CDR3 is TGTGCCAGCAGCTTTATTACCCTGGGGACAGGGGGGACTGAAGCTTTCTTT.

The chain carries TRBV9 and TRBJ2-1; 10 bases are a match to TRBD2. The ends lost 1 base at V and 3 bases at J; junction bases unmatched: 10. Germline CDR1 SGDLS, CDR2 YYNGEE. CDR3 length equals 18 residues. The CDR3 DNA reads TGTGCCAGCAGCGTATTTTCTAGCGGGAGACTCGGCTACAATGAGCAGTTCTTC. It is translated as CASSVFSSGRLGYNEQFF.

CDR3 coding DNA: TGCGCCAGCAGCTCTCGGACAGGGAACTCTGGAAACACCATATATTTT. It is translated as CASSSRTGNSGNTIYF. The chain links TRBV5-1 to TRBJ1-3, with 8 nucleotides matching TRBD1. There are 16 residues in the CDR3. V was pared by 3 bases and J by 0 bases, with 5 bases of the junction left unmatched. Germline CDR1 reads SGHRS; CDR2 reads YFSETQ. Full variable domain (missing parts from reference TRBV5-1 and TRBJ1-3): KAGVTQTPRYLIKTRGQQVTLSCSPISGHRSVSWYQQTPGQGLQFLFEYFSETQRNKGNFPGRFSGRQFSNSRSEMNVSTLELGDSALYLCASSSRTGNSGNTIYFGEGSWLTVV.

The rearrangement joins TRBV5-6 to TRBJ1-5, with 9 bases that match TRBD1. This CDR3 has 18 residues. Germline V gene lookup returns CDR1 SGHDT and CDR2 YYEEEE. J gave up 3 bases and V 4 bases, and 14 bases lay outside the gene matches. The CDR3: CASSHTTGTGTFNQPQHF. Written as DNA, the CDR3 is TGTGCCAGCAGCCACACCACCGGGACAGGGACTTTCAATCAGCCCCAGCATTTT. Full variable domain (outside the CDR3, taken from reference TRBV5-6 and TRBJ1-5): DAGVTQSPTHLIKTRGQQVTLRCSPKSGHDTVSWYQQALGQGPQFIFQYYEEEERQRGNFPDRFSGHQFPNYSSELNVNALLLGDSALYLCASSHTTGTGTFNQPQHFGDGTRLSIL.

The sample holds a few counts of this clone. The V and J genes are TRBV2 and TRBJ2-7; a weak D match, TRBD2 (6 bases). Between the trimmed V and J ends, which lost 6 bases and 3 bases, there was a span of 12 bases. Germline V CDR1 and CDR2: SNHLY, FYNNEI. The CDR3 totals 13 residues. CDR3 residues: CASSWWGGYEQYF. CDR3 nucleotides: TGTGCCAGCAGCTGGTGGGGAGGCTACGAGCAGTACTTC.

V and J are TRBV7-2 and TRBJ2-1; D may be TRBD2 (6 bases). The CDR3 loop spans 16 amino acids. The V gene lost 2 bases and the J gene lost 4 bases, with 15 bases spanning the gap. Germline V lookup: CDR1 SGHTA, CDR2 FQGNSA. CDR3 DNA: TGTGCCAGCAGCTTATTCGGTAGCGGAAGGTACAATGAGCAGTTCTTC. Its translation is CASSLFGSGRYNEQFF. Supplemented by reference TRBV7-2 and TRBJ2-1, the full variable domain reads GAGVSQSPSNKVTEKGKDVELRCDPISGHTALYWYRQSLGQGLEFLIYFQGNSAPDKSGLPSDRFSAERTGGSVSTLTIQRTQQEDSAVYLCASSLFGSGRYNEQFFGPGTRLTVL.

The genes are TRBV28 and TRBJ2-1, with 9 positions matching TRBD1. The CDR3 runs to 15 residues. Trimming removed 4 bases from V and 6 bases from J; junction bases left unmatched: 7. CDR1 and CDR2 from the germline V gene are MDHEN and SYDVKM. The CDR3 sequence is CASSSPGQGGNEQFF. The CDR3 DNA follows: TGTGCCAGCAGTTCACCGGGACAGGGCGGCAATGAGCAGTTCTTC.

V usage is TRBV9 and J usage is TRBJ2-2; TRBD1 is a possible D gene (6 bases). The CDR3 totals 16 residues. Trimming stripped 0 bases from V and 6 bases from J, with 15 bases between. Germline assignment: CDR1 SGDLS and CDR2 YYNGEE. CDR3 DNA: TGTGCCAGCAGCGTAGTTGAGGTAGGGGGATCCGGGGAGCTGTTTTTT. Protein product: CASSVVEVGGSGELFF.